These T cell receptor beta chains were read from a single sample in a study of T cell repertoires in cytomegalovirus infection. From the reads, TCRdb called clonotypes with MiXCR, one entry per CDR3 protein. This table has hundreds of thousands of distinct CDR3 sequences, over 7.5% appearing once. The sequenced sample consisted of PBMCs. Every receptor here comes from a human donor in good health (CMV status not recorded). Some clones in this sample may be carry-over from other donors' samples. Both conserved end residues are part of each CDR3. D genes are given only for firm matches. For some rows the clone size is stated as once, few or many, or as a class when expanded; others skip it.

D,J,V,size,DNA,CDR3
TRBD1,TRBJ2-6,TRBV6-1,many,TGTGCCAGCAGTTACAGACAGGGTTCGGGGGCCAACGTCCTGACTTTC,CASSYRQGSGANVLTF
-,TRBJ2-5,TRBV7-2,many,TGTGCCAGCAGCCGGGCCGCGGTCCAAGAGACCCAGTACTTC,CASSRAAVQETQYF
-,TRBJ1-1,TRBV6-5,many,TGTGCCAGCAGTTACCGTGGGGTGGGTGGAGCTTTCTTT,CASSYRGVGGAFF
TRBD1,TRBJ1-2,TRBV12-3/TRBV12-4,-,TGTGCCAGCAGTTCCCGGGACAGGGTAGGCTACACCTTC,CASSSRDRVGYTF
TRBD2,TRBJ2-7,TRBV6-2/TRBV6-3,many,TGTGCCAGCAGTTACTGGACTAGCGGACCCTACGAGCAGTACTTC,CASSYWTSGPYEQYF
-,TRBJ2-2,TRBV7-9,-,TGTGCCAGCAGCTTTCCACCGGGCGCAAAGGACACCGGGGAGCTGTTTTTT,CASSFPPGAKDTGELFF
TRBD2,TRBJ2-1,TRBV7-2,many,TGTGCCAGCAGCCTGGGACTAGCGGGGGGGCATGAGCAGTTCTTC,CASSLGLAGGHEQFF
-,TRBJ1-5,TRBV7-9,-,TGTGCCAGCGCAAGGGACTTCAATCAGCCCCAGCATTTT,CASARDFNQPQHF
-,TRBJ2-1,TRBV12-3/TRBV12-4,few,TGTGCCAGCAGTTTAAGTTCTAGTCGGCCCAATGAGCAGTTCTTC,CASSLSSSRPNEQFF
-,TRBJ2-1,TRBV10-3,-,TGTGCCATCAGTTTCGACAATGAGCAGTTCTTC,CAISFDNEQFF
-,TRBJ1-1,TRBV20-1,-,TGCAGTGCTAGAGGGGGAGGGAGCACTGAAGCTTTCTTT,CSARGGGSTEAFF
-,TRBJ2-1,TRBV7-2,-,TGTGCCAGCAGCCCTAGGGACTCCAATGAGCAGTTCTTC,CASSPRDSNEQFF
-,TRBJ1-1,TRBV7-6,few,TGTGCCAGCAGCTTAGCGCATGGGGGGGCTTTCTTT,CASSLAHGGAFF
TRBD2,TRBJ2-7,TRBV23-1,-,TGCGCCAGCAGTCAATCGGAGACTAGCGGGAAGGGAAAGGCCTACGAGCAGTACTTC,CASSQSETSGKGKAYEQYF
-,TRBJ2-3,TRBV20-1,-,TGCAGTGCTAGACCGGGGTGGGTCACAGATACGCAGTATTTT,CSARPGWVTDTQYF
-,TRBJ1-1,TRBV20-1,few,TGCAGTGCTAGTCCCGTTCAGGGAAAGAACACTGAAGCTTTCTTT,CSASPVQGKNTEAFF
TRBD1,TRBJ1-1,TRBV28,-,TGTGCCAGCAGTCCGATGGGGACAGGGGGCTTTGCTTTCTTT,CASSPMGTGGFAFF
-,TRBJ2-2,TRBV7-2,many,TGTGCCAGCAGCTCAGCGGGACAGGCCACCGGGGAGCTGTTTTTT,CASSSAGQATGELFF
-,TRBJ2-5,TRBV7-9,many,TGTGCCAGCAGCTTAGGTAACAGGGCCGGAGAGACCCAGTACTTC,CASSLGNRAGETQYF
-,TRBJ2-7,TRBV20-1,-,TGCAGTGCCCCGCCGGGAGCGACCCACGAGCAGTACTTC,CSAPPGATHEQYF
-,TRBJ1-5,TRBV7-2,-,TGTGCCAGCAGCCCGGTGGCTGGGCCAGGGGCGCCCCAGCATTTT,CASSPVAGPGAPQHF
-,TRBJ1-4,TRBV19,many,TGTGCCAGTAGTACACCGGGACGGCCTACAACTAATGAAAAACTGTTTTTT,CASSTPGRPTTNEKLFF
-,TRBJ1-5,TRBV7-2,-,TGTGCCAGCAGCCCCTTTCCGGGTCCTTATCAGCCCCAGCATTTT,CASSPFPGPYQPQHF
TRBD2,TRBJ2-1,TRBV10-3,-,TGTGCCATCCAAGGGAGCGGGGCGTACAATGAGCAGTTCTTC,CAIQGSGAYNEQFF
TRBD2,TRBJ2-2,TRBV24-1,few,TGTGCCACCAGTATTGCCGGGACTAGCGGCCGAACCGGGGAGCTGTTTTTT,CATSIAGTSGRTGELFF
-,TRBJ2-5,TRBV6-2/TRBV6-3,-,TGTGCCAGCAGTACGGGGAGCAGGGAGACCCAGTACTTC,CASSTGSRETQYF
-,TRBJ1-1,TRBV15,many,TGTGCCACCAGCAGAGAGGATGTTAACACTGAAGCTTTCTTT,CATSREDVNTEAFF
-,TRBJ1-5,TRBV5-1,-,TGCGCCAGCAGCTTAAGCCCAAATTCGGGACAGCCCCAGCATTTT,CASSLSPNSGQPQHF
-,TRBJ2-2,TRBV2,many,TGTGCCAGCAGTGAAGCAGGGGGTCGGACCGGGGAGCTGTTTTTT,CASSEAGGRTGELFF
TRBD1,TRBJ2-3,TRBV7-2,-,TGTGCCAGCGACAGGGCTGGGACAGATACGCAGTATTTT,CASDRAGTDTQYF
TRBD1,TRBJ1-2,TRBV7-2,many,TGTGCCAGCAGCTCCCGGGACAGGGAAGGCTACACCTTC,CASSSRDREGYTF
-,TRBJ2-7,TRBV24-1,few,TGTGCCACCAGTGACACGACAGTTTCCGAGCAGTACTTC,CATSDTTVSEQYF
TRBD2,TRBJ2-1,TRBV7-2,many,TGTGCCAGCAGCCCCGGGACTAAGACCTACAATGAGCAGTTCTTC,CASSPGTKTYNEQFF
-,TRBJ2-3,TRBV15,many,TGTGCCACCAGCAGAGTGAGAGCGGATACGCAGTATTTT,CATSRVRADTQYF
-,TRBJ2-2,TRBV2,few,TGTGCCAGCAGACCAGGGCTTGCCGGGGAGCTGTTTTTT,CASRPGLAGELFF
-,TRBJ2-1,TRBV30,-,TGTGCCTGGAGTGTACCGGGCGGGCCCTCCTACAATGAGCAGTTCTTC,CAWSVPGGPSYNEQFF
TRBD2,TRBJ2-1,TRBV6-5,few,TGTGCCAGCAGTTACGTAATAGCGGGCCACAATGAGCAGTTCTTC,CASSYVIAGHNEQFF
TRBD2,TRBJ2-1,TRBV6-1,many,TGTGCCAGCAGTTCCCTAAATGGACTAGCGGGAGTATACAATGAGCAGTTCTTC,CASSSLNGLAGVYNEQFF
-,TRBJ1-4,TRBV4-1,-,TGCGCCAGCAGCCCAACCCTTCGGACTGAGGGAGGAAAACTGTTTTTT,CASSPTLRTEGGKLFF